What follows describes a single T cell receptor beta chain. This clone's antigen is unknown. One base away there is no much larger clone; base qualities are not given. Counted from cysteine to phenylalanine, this CDR3 has 16 amino acids. Here the CDR3 DNA is all that survives: 48 bases in frame from base 1. The junction shows trimming of 3 bases on V and 6 bases on J, plus 20 bases between the germline ends. In the paper's terms, the treatment or condition label means: live attenuated yellow fever vaccine strain. PBMCs were isolated from peripheral blood using a standard Ficoll-Paque protocol. CD4 and CD8 T-cell fractions were isolated with Dynabeads CD4 and CD8 positive selection kits. TriZol was used to extract RNA from bulk PBMCs, from CD4 and CD8 fractions, and from dextramer-positive and dextramer-negative fractions. The entry originates in a study of T cells after yellow fever vaccination (dated by TCRdb to the late 2010s). The study in broad terms: The SMART-Seq v4 Ultra Low Input RNA kit was used to prepare libraries from fractions with low cell numbers. The cohort comprised two healthy male donors, one aged 18 to 30 and one aged 30 to 40 years. Bulk TCR alpha and beta repertoires were sequenced longitudinally to track T-cell clones before and after primary and booster YFV17D yellow fever vaccination. Blood was collected at multiple timepoints before and after primary and secondary immunization, and bulk PBMC replicates and cell subsets were isolated.

Results and caveats for the whole study, not just this receptor: Because only two donors were included in the study, the extent to which the findings can be generalized is limited. Compared with the primary T-cell response, the secondary T-cell response was faster but weaker, reaching its peak on day 5 rather than on day 15. Most clones expanded after primary vaccination were re-detected after the booster (almost 98% of CD4 and more than 70% of CD8), suggesting broad memory maintenance. Because abundant contaminating clonotypes from the bulk population could be contained in FACS-sorted repertoires, computational filtering was required. A small share of clonotypes occurred in both CD4 and CD8 compartments, likely arising from convergent recombination.

The listed sequencing device is Illumina NovaSeq 6000. TCR cDNA was synthesized by 5'RACE template switching, which introduced a universal primer site and unique molecular identifiers. Priming of cDNA synthesis was performed from both the TCR alpha and TCR beta constant segments. Library amplification used two PCR steps, and the second PCR step added sample barcodes and sequencing adapters. Sequencing of the libraries was done on either Illumina HiSeq 2500 (2x100 bp) or NovaSeq (2x150 bp). As for the authors' bioinformatics: Demultiplexing of reads and collapsing into UMI consensus sequences were performed with MIGEC, and V(D)J alignment was carried out with MiXCR. Using edgeR on replicate PBMC samples, clonotypes were called vaccine-responding if FDR was below 0.01 and the log2 fold change was above 5 up to day 15. Each bulk clonotype received a CD4 or CD8 identity based on whether the sequenced CD4 or CD8 repertoire contained that clonotype at higher abundance. The public reads were reanalyzed by TCRdb: fastp trimming at Q25, MiXCR alignment, in-frame beta chains only. For every CDR3 protein sequence, its rows merge into one entry that carries the most common genes and DNA. TCRdb, not the authors, supplied the V and J calls. This sample lists 100,000 to 150,000 distinct CDR3 sequences; under 9% were detected once. The ten largest clones represent almost 40% of the sample.

Recombination connected TRBV12-3 or TRBV12-4 to TRBJ1-2; the D gene is perhaps TRBD1, on 6 matching bases. This sequence was found in a man aged 18-30 years who received the YFV17D yellow fever vaccine. Specimen: CD8+ T cells sorted from PBMCs, collected on the day of the yellow fever booster vaccination. CDR3 sequence: CASSLDPGGAAHGYTF. The DNA is as follows: TGTGCCAGCAGTTTGGACCCCGGGGGGGCGGCTCATGGCTACACCTTC.